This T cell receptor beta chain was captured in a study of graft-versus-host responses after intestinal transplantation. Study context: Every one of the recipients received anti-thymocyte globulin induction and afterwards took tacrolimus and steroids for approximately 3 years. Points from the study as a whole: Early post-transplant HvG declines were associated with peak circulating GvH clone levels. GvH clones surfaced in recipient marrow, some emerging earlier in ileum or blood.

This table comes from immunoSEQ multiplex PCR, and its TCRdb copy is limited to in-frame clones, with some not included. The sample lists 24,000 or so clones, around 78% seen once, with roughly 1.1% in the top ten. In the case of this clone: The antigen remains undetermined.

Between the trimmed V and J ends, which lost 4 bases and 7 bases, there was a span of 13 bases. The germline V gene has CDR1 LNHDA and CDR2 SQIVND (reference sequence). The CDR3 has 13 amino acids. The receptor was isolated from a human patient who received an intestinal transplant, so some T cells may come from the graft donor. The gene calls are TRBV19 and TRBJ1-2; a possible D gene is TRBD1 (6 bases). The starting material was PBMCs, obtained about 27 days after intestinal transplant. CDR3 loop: CASSRQEGAGYTF. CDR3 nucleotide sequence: TGTGCCAGTAGTAGACAGGAGGGTGCTGGCTACACCTTC. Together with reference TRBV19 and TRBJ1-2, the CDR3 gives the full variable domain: DGGITQSPKYLFRKEGQNVTLSCEQNLNHDAMYWYRQDPGQGLRLIYYSQIVNDFQKGDIAEGYSVSREKKESFPLTVTSAQKNPTAFYLCASSRQEGAGYTFGSGTRLTVV.